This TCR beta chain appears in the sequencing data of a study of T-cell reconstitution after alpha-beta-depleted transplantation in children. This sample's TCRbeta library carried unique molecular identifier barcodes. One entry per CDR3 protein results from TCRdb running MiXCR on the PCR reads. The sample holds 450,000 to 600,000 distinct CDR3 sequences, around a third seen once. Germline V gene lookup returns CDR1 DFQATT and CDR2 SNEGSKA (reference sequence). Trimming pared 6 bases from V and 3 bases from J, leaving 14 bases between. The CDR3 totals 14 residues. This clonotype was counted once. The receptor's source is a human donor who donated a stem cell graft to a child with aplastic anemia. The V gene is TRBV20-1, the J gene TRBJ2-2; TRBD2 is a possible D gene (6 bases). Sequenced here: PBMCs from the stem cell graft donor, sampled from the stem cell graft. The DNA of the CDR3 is TGCAGTGCCACCAAAGCGGGCTACACCGGGGAGCTGTTTTTT. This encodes CSATKAGYTGELFF.